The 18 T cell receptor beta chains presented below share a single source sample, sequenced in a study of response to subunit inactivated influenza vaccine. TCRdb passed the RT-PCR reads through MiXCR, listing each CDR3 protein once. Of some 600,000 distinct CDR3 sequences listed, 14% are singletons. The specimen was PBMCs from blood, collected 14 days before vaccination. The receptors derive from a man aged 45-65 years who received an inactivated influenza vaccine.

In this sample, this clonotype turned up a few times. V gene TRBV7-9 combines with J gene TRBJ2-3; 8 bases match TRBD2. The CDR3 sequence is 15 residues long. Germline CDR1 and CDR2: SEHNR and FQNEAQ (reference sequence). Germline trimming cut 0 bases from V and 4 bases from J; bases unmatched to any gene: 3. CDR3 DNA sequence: TGTGCCAGCAGCTTAGCCCGGACTAGCCCAGATACGCAGTATTTT. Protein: CASSLARTSPDTQYF.

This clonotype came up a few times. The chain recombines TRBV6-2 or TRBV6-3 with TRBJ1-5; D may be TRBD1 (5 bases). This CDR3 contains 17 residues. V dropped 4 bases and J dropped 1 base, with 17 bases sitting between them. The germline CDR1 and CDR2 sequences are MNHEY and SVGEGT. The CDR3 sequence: CASSSIIETASNQPQHF. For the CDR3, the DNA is TGTGCCAGCAGTTCGATTATAGAGACAGCCAGCAATCAGCCCCAGCATTTT.

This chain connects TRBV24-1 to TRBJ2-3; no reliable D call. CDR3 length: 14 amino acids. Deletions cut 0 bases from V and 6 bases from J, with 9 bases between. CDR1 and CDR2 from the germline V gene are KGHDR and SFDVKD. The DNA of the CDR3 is TGTGCCACCAGTGATTTGGACTGGGCGGATACGCAGTATTTT. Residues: CATSDLDWADTQYF.

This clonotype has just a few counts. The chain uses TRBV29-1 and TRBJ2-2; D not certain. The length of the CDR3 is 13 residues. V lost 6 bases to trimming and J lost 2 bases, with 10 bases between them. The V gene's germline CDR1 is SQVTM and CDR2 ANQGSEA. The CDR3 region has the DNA TGCAGCGTGAACCACAAAAACACCGGGGAGCTGTTTTTT. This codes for CSVNHKNTGELFF.

CDR3 bases: TGTGCCAGCACCCTAGGTGCAACTAACTATGGCTACACCTTC. This translates into CASTLGATNYGYTF. This chain joins TRBV11-2 and TRBJ1-2; no reliable D call. V dropped 7 bases and J dropped 0 bases, with 12 bases sitting between them. Germline V lookup: CDR1 SGHAT, CDR2 FQNNGV. There are 14 residues in the CDR3.

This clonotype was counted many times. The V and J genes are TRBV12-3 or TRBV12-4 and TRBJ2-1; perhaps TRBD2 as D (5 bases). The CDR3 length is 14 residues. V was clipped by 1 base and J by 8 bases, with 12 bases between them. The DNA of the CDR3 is TGTGCCAGCAGTTTAGTACTAGTAGGCCATGAGCAGTTCTTC. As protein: CASSLVLVGHEQFF.

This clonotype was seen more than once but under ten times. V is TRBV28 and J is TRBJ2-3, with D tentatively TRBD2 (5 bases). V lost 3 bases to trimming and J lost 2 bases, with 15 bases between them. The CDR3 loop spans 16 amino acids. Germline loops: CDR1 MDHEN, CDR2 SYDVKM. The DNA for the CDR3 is TGTGCCAGCAGTTTGGGAGTGGGCTCGATCACAGATACGCAGTATTTT. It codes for CASSLGVGSITDTQYF.

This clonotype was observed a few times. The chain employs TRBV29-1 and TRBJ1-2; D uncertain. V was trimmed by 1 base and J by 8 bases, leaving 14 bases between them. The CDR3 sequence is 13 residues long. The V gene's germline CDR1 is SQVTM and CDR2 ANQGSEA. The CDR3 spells CSVEVGAMLGYTF. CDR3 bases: TGCAGCGTTGAAGTGGGAGCCATGTTAGGCTACACCTTC.

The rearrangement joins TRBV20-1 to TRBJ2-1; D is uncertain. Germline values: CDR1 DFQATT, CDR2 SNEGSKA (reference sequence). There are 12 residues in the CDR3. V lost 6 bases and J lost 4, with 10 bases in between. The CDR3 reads CSATNNYNEQFF. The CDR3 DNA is TGCAGTGCCACGAACAATTACAATGAGCAGTTCTTC.

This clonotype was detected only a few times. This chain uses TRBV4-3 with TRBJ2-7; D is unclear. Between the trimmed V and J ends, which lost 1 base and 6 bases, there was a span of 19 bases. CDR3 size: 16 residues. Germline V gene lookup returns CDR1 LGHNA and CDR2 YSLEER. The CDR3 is CASSQAGPTFFGEQYF. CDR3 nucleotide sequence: TGCGCCAGCAGCCAAGCCGGGCCGACCTTCTTCGGCGAGCAGTACTTC.

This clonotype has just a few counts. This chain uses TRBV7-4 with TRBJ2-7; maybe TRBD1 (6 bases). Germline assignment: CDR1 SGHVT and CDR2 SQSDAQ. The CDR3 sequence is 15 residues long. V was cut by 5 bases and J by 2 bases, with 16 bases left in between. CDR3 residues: CASSLFDRMAYEQYF. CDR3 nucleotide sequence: TGTGCCAGCAGCCTATTTGACAGGATGGCCTACGAGCAGTACTTC.

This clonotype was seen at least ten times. The CDR3 DNA reads TGCAGTGTCCCAACGCGAGGGGGCCGAAAGGGAACTGAAGCTTTCTTT. It specifies CSVPTRGGRKGTEAFF. The chain employs TRBV20-1 and TRBJ1-1, with TRBD1 identical over 7 bases. The CDR3 consists of 16 residues. CDR1 and CDR2 (germline): DFQATT, SNEGSKA (reference sequence). The V gene end was trimmed by 7 bases and the J gene end by 5 bases; junction bases not matched to a gene: 19.

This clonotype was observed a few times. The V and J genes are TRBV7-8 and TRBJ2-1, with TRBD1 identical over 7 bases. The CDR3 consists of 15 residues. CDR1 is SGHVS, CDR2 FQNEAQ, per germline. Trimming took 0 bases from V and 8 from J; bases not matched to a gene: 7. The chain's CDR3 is CASSLATGVVDEQFF. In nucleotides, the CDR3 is TGTGCCAGCAGCTTAGCTACAGGGGTTGTGGATGAGCAGTTCTTC.

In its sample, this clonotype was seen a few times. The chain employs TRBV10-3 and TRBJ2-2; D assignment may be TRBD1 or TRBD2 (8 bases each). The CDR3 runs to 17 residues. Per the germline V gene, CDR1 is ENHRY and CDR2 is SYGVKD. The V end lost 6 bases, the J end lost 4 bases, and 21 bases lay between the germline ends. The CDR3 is CAIRGQGAGVGTGELFF. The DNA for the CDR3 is TGTGCCATCAGAGGACAGGGAGCGGGAGTTGGCACCGGGGAGCTGTTTTTT.

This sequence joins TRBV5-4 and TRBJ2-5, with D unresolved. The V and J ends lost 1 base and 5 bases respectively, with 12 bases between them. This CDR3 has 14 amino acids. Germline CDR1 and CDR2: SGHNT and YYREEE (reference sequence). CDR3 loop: CASSLPSGGETQYF. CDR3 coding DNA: TGTGCCAGCAGCTTGCCCTCGGGCGGTGAGACCCAGTACTTC. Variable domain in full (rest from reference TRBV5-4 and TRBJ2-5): ETGVTQSPTHLIKTRGQQVTLRCSSQSGHNTVSWYQQALGQGPQFIFQYYREEENGRGNFPPRFSGLQFPNYSSELNVNALELDDSALYLCASSLPSGGETQYFGPGTRLLVL.

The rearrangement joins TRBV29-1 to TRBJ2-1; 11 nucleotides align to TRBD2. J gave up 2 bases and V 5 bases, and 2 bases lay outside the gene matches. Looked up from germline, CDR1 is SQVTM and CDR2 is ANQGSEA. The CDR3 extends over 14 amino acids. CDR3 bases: TGCAGCGTTCGACTAGCGGGGACCTACAATGAGCAGTTCTTC. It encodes CSVRLAGTYNEQFF.

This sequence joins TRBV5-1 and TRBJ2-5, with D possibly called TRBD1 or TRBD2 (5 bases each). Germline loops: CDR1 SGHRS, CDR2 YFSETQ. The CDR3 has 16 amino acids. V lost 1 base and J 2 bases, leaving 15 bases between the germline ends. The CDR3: CASSLTQGRSQETQYF. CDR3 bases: TGCGCCAGCAGCTTGACCCAGGGACGATCTCAAGAGACCCAGTACTTC.

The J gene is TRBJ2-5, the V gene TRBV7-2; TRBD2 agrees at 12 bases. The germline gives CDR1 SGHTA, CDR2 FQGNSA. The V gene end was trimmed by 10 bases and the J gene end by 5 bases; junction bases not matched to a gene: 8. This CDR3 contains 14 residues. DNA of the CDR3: TGTGCCACGTCTAGCGGGGGGGCCCCGGAGACCCAGTACTTC. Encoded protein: CATSSGGAPETQYF.